This entry is about one T cell receptor (beta chain). The germline gives CDR1 SGHDN, CDR2 FVKESK. The CDR3 covers 13 residues. Trimming took 1 base from V and 6 from J, leaving 9 bases between them. TCRdb's copy holds only in-frame clones and misses some; the assay was immunoSEQ multiplex PCR. The profile shows tens of thousands of clones, about 92% of them singletons. This entry comes from a study of T cell changes during pregnancy in multiple sclerosis. The material was peripheral blood, obtained in the third trimester of pregnancy. This TCR came from a female donor with multiple sclerosis, enrolled in a pregnancy study. The chain recombines TRBV14 with TRBJ1-2, with a weak D call TRBD1 (6 bases). CDR3 amino acids: CASSQAGVHGYTF. DNA of the CDR3: TGTGCCAGCAGCCAAGCAGGGGTTCATGGCTACACCTTC.